What follows is one T cell receptor (beta chain) and its context. Its antigen is not known. Sequencing was performed with immunoSEQ multiplex PCR; in TCRdb, only in-frame clones are kept and a portion is missing. The table shows 53,000 or so clones, with 65% to 85% occurring only once. This sample was included in a study of OX40 agonist ivuxolimab in advanced cancers. Whole-study context: Patients assigned to dose escalation were diagnosed with hepatocellular carcinoma, melanoma, renal cell or head and neck cancer.

Study conclusions and caveats: Dose levels from 0.1 to 3.0 mg/kg saw CD4+ and CD8+ blood T cells expand clonally by week 6.

The CDR3 has 16 residues. The V and J ends lost 5 bases and 2 bases respectively, with 19 bases between them. Germline CDR1 and CDR2: MNHEY and SMNVEV (reference sequence). Samples were taken at baseline and on day 1 of cycles 4 and 7. V and J are TRBV27 and TRBJ2-7; D perhaps matches TRBD2 (5 bases). Material: CD4+ or CD8+ T cells sorted from blood, obtained in a trial of the OX40 agonist ivuxolimab. This TCR was recovered from an adult with an advanced solid tumor such as melanoma, head and neck, liver or kidney cancer. CDR3 residues: CASSPPLGSPTYEQYF. The DNA of the CDR3 is TGTGCCAGCAGTCCTCCATTAGGGAGCCCAACCTACGAGCAGTACTTC.